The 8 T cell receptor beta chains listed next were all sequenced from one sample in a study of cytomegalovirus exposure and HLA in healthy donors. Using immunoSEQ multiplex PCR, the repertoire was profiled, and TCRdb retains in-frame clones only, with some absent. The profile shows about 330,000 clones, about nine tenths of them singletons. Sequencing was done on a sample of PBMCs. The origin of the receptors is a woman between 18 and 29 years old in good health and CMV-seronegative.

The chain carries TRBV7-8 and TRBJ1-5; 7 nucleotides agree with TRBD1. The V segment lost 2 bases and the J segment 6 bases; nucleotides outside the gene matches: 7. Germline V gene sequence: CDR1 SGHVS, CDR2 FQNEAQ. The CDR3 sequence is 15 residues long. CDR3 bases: TGTGCCAGCAGCTTAAGGGACAGCGAATCTCAGCCCCAGCATTTT. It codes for CASSLRDSESQPQHF.

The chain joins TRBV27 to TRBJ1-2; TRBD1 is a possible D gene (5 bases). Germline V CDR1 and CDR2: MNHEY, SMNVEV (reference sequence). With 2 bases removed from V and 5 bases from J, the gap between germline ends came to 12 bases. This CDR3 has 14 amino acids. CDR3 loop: CASSLSKGDYGYTF. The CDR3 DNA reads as TGTGCCAGCAGTTTAAGTAAAGGGGATTATGGCTACACCTTC.

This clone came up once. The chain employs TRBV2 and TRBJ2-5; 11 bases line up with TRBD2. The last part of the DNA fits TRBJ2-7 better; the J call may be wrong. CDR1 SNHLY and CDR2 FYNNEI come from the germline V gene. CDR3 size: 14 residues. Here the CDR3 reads CASTWTSGPYEQYF. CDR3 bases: TGTGCCAGCACTTGGACTAGCGGGCCCTACGAGCAGTACTTC.

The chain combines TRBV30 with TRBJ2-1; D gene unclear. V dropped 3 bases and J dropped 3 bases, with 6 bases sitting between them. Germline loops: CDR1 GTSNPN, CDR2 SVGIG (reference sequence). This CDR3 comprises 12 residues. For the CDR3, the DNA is TGTGCCTGGAGCGGAGACTACAATGAGCAGTTCTTC. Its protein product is CAWSGDYNEQFF.

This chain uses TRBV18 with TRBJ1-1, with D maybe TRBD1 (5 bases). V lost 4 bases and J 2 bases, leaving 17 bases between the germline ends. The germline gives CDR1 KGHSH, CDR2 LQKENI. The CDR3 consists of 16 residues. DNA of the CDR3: TGTGCCAGCTCACTACAAACCGGGGGGGAAAACACTGAAGCTTTCTTT. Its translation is CASSLQTGGENTEAFF.

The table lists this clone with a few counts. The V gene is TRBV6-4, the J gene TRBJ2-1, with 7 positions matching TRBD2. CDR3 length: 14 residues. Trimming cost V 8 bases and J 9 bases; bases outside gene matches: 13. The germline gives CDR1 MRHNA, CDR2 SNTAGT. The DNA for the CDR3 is TGTGCCAGCCAGAAGAGGGAGGGCGCCGGTGAGCAGTTCTTC. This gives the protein CASQKREGAGEQFF.

CDR3 in amino acids: CASSLTNAYEQYF. The CDR3 DNA is TGTGCCAGCAGCTTGACAAACGCCTACGAGCAGTACTTC. The J gene is TRBJ2-7, the V gene TRBV27; D unclear. This CDR3 has 13 amino acids. The V and J ends lost 6 bases and 2 bases respectively, with 11 bases between them. Per the germline V gene, CDR1 is MNHEY and CDR2 is SMNVEV (reference sequence).

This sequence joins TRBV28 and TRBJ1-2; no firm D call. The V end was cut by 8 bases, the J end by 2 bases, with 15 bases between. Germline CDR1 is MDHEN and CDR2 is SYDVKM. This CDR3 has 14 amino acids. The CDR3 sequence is CASFTSGANYGYTF. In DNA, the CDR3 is TGTGCCAGCTTTACTTCAGGCGCCAACTATGGCTACACCTTC.